Listed below are T cell receptor beta chains from one sample, sequenced in a study of CD8+CD57+ T cells in acquired aplastic anemia. Each CDR3 protein is one row after TCRdb ran MiXCR on the reads. The table lists about 250,000 distinct CDR3 sequences, more than 40% of them singletons, with 7.8% in the top ten. Sequenced sample: sorted CD4+, CD8+, or CD8+CD57+ T cells (not recorded which) from PBMCs. These TCRs come from a human donor with aplastic anemia. CDR3s include the opening cysteine and the closing phenylalanine or tryptophan. A D gene is named only where the DNA matches it firmly. A row's size may be missing; if present it is once, few, many or a size class.

TRBV5-1	TRBJ2-3	TRBD1	-	CASSPTPGTGTQYF	TGCGCCAGCAGCCCGACGCCCGGGACAGGGACGCAGTATTTT
TRBV6-4	TRBJ2-6	TRBD1	many	CASSDTGQGGANVLTF	TGTGCCAGCAGTGACACCGGACAGGGTGGGGCCAACGTCCTGACTTTC
TRBV20-1	TRBJ1-2	-	-	CSAGKQGNYGYTF	TGCAGTGCTGGGAAGCAGGGTAACTATGGCTACACCTTC
TRBV9	TRBJ1-3	-	-	CASSVGISEVGNTIYF	TGTGCCAGCAGCGTAGGGATCAGTGAGGTGGGAAACACCATATATTTT
TRBV7-9	TRBJ2-2	-	-	CASSLAAATGELFF	TGTGCCAGCAGCTTAGCGGCGGCAACCGGGGAGCTGTTTTTT
TRBV29-1	TRBJ1-2	-	many	CSVEDRNYGYTF	TGCAGCGTTGAAGATCGAAACTATGGCTACACCTTC
TRBV12-3/TRBV12-4	TRBJ1-2	-	-	CASSFEGVYTF	TGTGCCAGCAGCTTTGAGGGGGTCTACACCTTT
TRBV7-9	TRBJ2-3	TRBD1	many	CASRFRDRDYNTQYF	TGTGCCAGCAGGTTCCGGGACAGGGATTACAATACGCAGTATTTT
TRBV6-4	TRBJ1-2	-	few	CATQGGTPHGYTF	TGTGCCACCCAAGGGGGAACCCCTCATGGCTACACCTTC
TRBV10-3	TRBJ2-7	-	-	CAISDKGGSISYEQYF	TGTGCCATCAGTGATAAGGGGGGCAGCATCTCCTACGAGCAGTACTTC
TRBV20-1	TRBJ1-2	-	-	CSARAGADTQYGYTF	TGCAGTGCTAGAGCAGGGGCAGATACGCAGTATGGCTACACCTTC
TRBV7-6	TRBJ2-3	TRBD2	-	CASSLVLAGGPDTQYF	TGTGCCAGCAGCTTAGTCCTAGCGGGGGGGCCGGATACGCAGTATTTT
TRBV5-8	TRBJ2-7	-	many	CASSLAEHHSYEQYF	TGTGCCAGCAGCTTGGCGGAACACCATTCCTACGAGCAGTACTTC
TRBV4-1	TRBJ2-7	-	many	CASSPQAAYEQYF	TGCGCCAGCAGCCCGCAGGCAGCCTACGAGCAGTACTTC
TRBV12-3/TRBV12-4	TRBJ2-6	-	many	CASLMGEAGANVLTF	TGTGCCAGCCTTATGGGGGAGGCTGGGGCCAACGTCCTGACTTTC
TRBV5-6	TRBJ2-7	-	-	CASSLPRVYEQYF	TGTGCCAGCAGCCTCCCCCGAGTTTACGAGCAGTACTTC
TRBV10-3	TRBJ2-1	-	many	CAISESFGNNNEQFF	TGTGCCATCAGTGAGTCTTTCGGCAATAACAATGAGCAGTTCTTC
TRBV15	TRBJ2-2	-	-	CATSSRATNTGELFF	TGTGCCACCAGCAGTCGCGCCACGAACACCGGGGAGCTGTTTTTT
TRBV7-9	TRBJ2-7	TRBD1	-	CASSQDWRDRVYEQYF	TGCGCCAGCAGCCAAGACTGGAGGGACAGGGTCTACGAGCAGTACTTC
TRBV10-3	TRBJ2-7	-	-	CASSFREEAYEQYF	TGTGCCAGCAGTTTTCGAGAGGAAGCCTACGAGCAGTACTTC
TRBV2	TRBJ2-1	TRBD1	-	CASSLQGVNEQFF	TGTGCCAGCAGCCTACAGGGGGTCAATGAGCAGTTCTTC
TRBV20-1	TRBJ2-7	TRBD2	-	CSAREGTSGPYEQYF	TGCAGTGCTAGGGAAGGGACTAGCGGGCCCTACGAGCAGTACTTC
TRBV19	TRBJ1-6	-	many	CASTGSNTSPLHF	TGTGCCAGTACAGGGTCTAATACTTCACCCCTCCACTTT
TRBV14	TRBJ2-3	-	many	CASSQERADTQYF	TGTGCCAGCAGCCAAGAGCGGGCAGATACGCAGTATTTT
TRBV7-2	TRBJ2-3	-	-	CASSSQPANEQYF	TGTGCCAGCAGCTCCCAGCCCGCCAATGAGCAGTATTTT
TRBV4-1	TRBJ2-7	-	-	CASSQYDRPSYEQHF	TGCGCCAGCAGCCAATACGACAGGCCCTCCTACGAGCAGCACTTC
TRBV10-3	TRBJ2-1	TRBD2	few	CASSPTTSGAHYNEQFF	TGTGCCAGCAGTCCCACGACTAGCGGGGCCCACTACAATGAGCAGTTCTTC
TRBV6-1	TRBJ2-4	-	few	CASSDKPLIAKNIQYF	TGTGCCAGCAGTGACAAACCATTGATAGCCAAAAACATTCAGTACTTC
TRBV14	TRBJ1-4	TRBD1	-	CASSQGQGAFCEKLFF	TGTGCCAGCAGCCAAGGACAGGGGGCTTTTTGCGAAAAACTGTTTTTT
TRBV2	TRBJ2-3	TRBD1	-	CASSPDRGSTDTQYF	TGTGCCAGCAGCCCAGACAGGGGTAGCACAGATACGCAGTATTTT
TRBV5-1	TRBJ2-7	-	-	CASSRTGDSYERYF	TGCGCCAGCAGCCGAACAGGCGACTCCTACGAGCGGTACTTC
TRBV10-3	TRBJ1-2	TRBD1	once	CAISESADRGGYTF	TGTGCCATCAGTGAGTCAGCTGACAGGGGTGGCTACACCTTC
TRBV7-3	TRBJ1-5	-	-	CASSLDISQPQHF	TGTGCCAGCAGCTTAGACATAAGTCAGCCCCAGCATTTT
TRBV11-1	TRBJ1-1	-	many	CASSLAGAATEAFF	TGTGCCAGCAGCTTAGCAGGGGCAGCCACTGAAGCTTTCTTT
TRBV7-8	TRBJ1-2	-	many	CASSPQPSQANYGYTF	TGTGCCAGCAGCCCTCAGCCCTCCCAAGCTAACTATGGCTACACCTTC
TRBV24-1	TRBJ2-1	TRBD1	-	CATSYRDSSYNEQFF	TGTGCCACCAGCTACCGGGACAGCTCCTACAATGAGCAGTTCTTC
TRBV4-2	TRBJ1-1	-	-	CASSQLDVPNTEALF	TGTGCCAGCAGCCAATTGGACGTACCGAACACTGAAGCTCTCTTT
TRBV7-9	TRBJ2-7	TRBD2	-	CASSPSLAGSYEQYF	TGTGCCAGCAGCCCATCACTAGCGGGGTCCTACGAGCAGTACTTC
TRBV7-9	TRBJ1-1	-	many	CASSLVVTEAFF	TGTGCCAGCAGCTTAGTGGTCACTGAAGCTTTCTTT
TRBV2	TRBJ1-6	-	-	CASSADRERRPLHF	TGTGCCAGCAGTGCGGACAGAGAGAGGAGGCCCCTCCACTTT
TRBV2	TRBJ1-6	-	-	CASSERGGRDSPLHF	TGTGCCAGCAGTGAACGCGGCGGGAGGGATTCACCCCTCCACTTT
TRBV9	TRBJ2-5	TRBD2	many	CASSVGTGGPGETQYF	TGTGCCAGCAGCGTAGGAACGGGAGGGCCGGGAGAGACCCAGTACTTC
TRBV15	TRBJ2-1	-	few	CATSSRWEPYNEQFF	TGTGCCACCAGCAGCCGATGGGAGCCTTACAATGAGCAGTTCTTC
TRBV15	TRBJ1-5	TRBD1	-	CATSRDPGGHQPQHF	TGTGCCACCAGCAGAGATCCAGGGGGCCATCAGCCCCAGCACTTT
TRBV12-5	TRBJ1-2	TRBD1	many	CASGLGTGGYGYTF	TGTGCTAGTGGTTTGGGGACAGGGGGATATGGCTACACCTTC
TRBV12-3/TRBV12-4	TRBJ2-7	TRBD2	-	CASSGTPGLAGDNEQYF	TGTGCCAGCAGCGGGACCCCCGGACTAGCGGGAGACAACGAGCAGTACTTC
TRBV4-3	TRBJ2-7	TRBD2	many	CASSQDSGGVYEQYF	TGCGCCAGCAGCCAAGATAGCGGGGGGGTCTACGAGCAGTACTTC
TRBV4-3	TRBJ1-3	-	few	CASSQVWGGVVRTNSGNTIYF	TGCGCCAGCAGCCAAGTCTGGGGAGGGGTAGTTAGGACGAACTCTGGAAACACCATATATTTT
TRBV19	TRBJ2-7	-	-	CASSIGSVLYEQYF	TGTGCCAGTAGTATAGGATCAGTCCTCTACGAGCAGTACTTC
TRBV24-1	TRBJ2-5	TRBD2	-	CATSDWGRDQETQYF	TGTGCCACCAGTGATTGGGGGAGGGACCAAGAGACCCAGTACTTC
TRBV15	TRBJ1-6	-	many	CATSSDRLSPLHF	TGTGCCACCAGCAGTGACCGTTTATCCCCCCTCCACTTT
TRBV6-5	TRBJ1-5	-	-	CASGLSTGPPDYSNQPQHF	TGTGCCAGCGGATTATCGACTGGGCCACCTGATTATAGCAATCAGCCCCAGCATTTT
TRBV2	TRBJ2-3	TRBD2	-	CASSDGRHTDTQYF	TGTGCCAGCAGTGACGGGAGGCACACAGATACGCAGTATTTT
TRBV10-3	TRBJ1-4	-	-	CAISQDSFPRNEKLFF	TGTGCCATCAGCCAAGACAGCTTCCCGCGGAATGAAAAACTGTTTTTT
TRBV9	TRBJ1-1	-	-	CASSRTSLGQHTEAFF	TGTGCCAGCAGCCGCACCTCCCTCGGACAACACACTGAAGCTTTCTTT
TRBV11-3	TRBJ1-6	TRBD1	-	CASRTWDRSYNSPLHF	TGTGCCAGCAGGACCTGGGACAGGTCCTATAATTCACCTCTCCACTTT
TRBV12-3/TRBV12-4	TRBJ1-1	-	many	CASSLSLVKTEAFF	TGTGCCAGCAGTTTGAGCTTGGTAAAGACTGAAGCTTTCTTT